The clone carrying this T cell receptor beta chain occurred once. What it recognizes is unknown. The donors were members of the validation cohort, which comprised about 130 subjects and was separate from the first cohort of about 700 subjects. The CDR3 sequence is 17 residues long. Germline V CDR1 and CDR2: MDHEN, SYDVKM. With V trimmed by 3 bases and J by 7 bases, 15 bases remained unmatched. This specimen belongs to a study of cytomegalovirus exposure and HLA in healthy donors. Study-wide context: The approximately 670 first-cohort repertoires and the 110 or so validation repertoires shared the same platform, a later analysis reported.

Generated by immunoSEQ multiplex PCR, the TCRdb table keeps only in-frame clones and is missing some. The table has about 83,000 clones, 95% to 96% seen once. Study results and caveats: The study put some 150 TCR beta chains on its list as cytomegalovirus-associated.

This chain joins TRBV28 and TRBJ2-7; TRBD1 matches 10 bases. The sequencing sample was made of PBMCs. The receptor was derived from a woman aged 18 to 35 in good health and CMV-seronegative. The DNA for the CDR3 is TGTGCCAGCAGTTTGGGGTTATCTGCGGGACAGGGGAGGGAGCAGTACTTC. Its translation is CASSLGLSAGQGREQYF.